This T cell receptor beta chain emerged from a study of T cell repertoires in cytomegalovirus infection. Study as a whole: Based on public TCR beta signatures, there were indications of CMV infection and of a matching HLA type. Study-level points and caveats: HLA-C-restricted CMV clonotypes gave the most frequent clonotype in two of eight donors. CMV carriers with the relevant HLA were identified by cumulative public TCR beta family frequency.

Each CDR3 protein gets one entry after TCRdb re-called the reads with MiXCR. The sample contains about 150,000 distinct CDR3 sequences, 15% to 20% of which appear only once. Concerning this clonotype: No antigen is known for it.

Germline values: CDR1 SNHLY, CDR2 FYNNEI. The CDR3 has 13 amino acids. V lost 5 bases and J lost 0, with 7 bases in between. Sequences were obtained from CD8+ T cells from PBMCs. This TCR was sampled from a human donor in good health (CMV status not recorded). Some clones in this sample may be carry-over from other donors' samples. The V gene is TRBV2, the J gene TRBJ1-1, with D unresolved. CDR3 protein: CASSWVMNTEAFF. Here the CDR3 DNA reads TGTGCCAGCAGTTGGGTCATGAACACTGAAGCTTTCTTT.